This T cell receptor beta chain originates from a study of T cells in Graves' hyperthyroidism and ophthalmopathy. It was RNA transcripts that yielded the amplified TCR beta CDR3 regions. TCR CDR3 regions were first amplified by RT-PCR with HTBI primers. TCRdb reprocessed the multiplex PCR reads via MiXCR and lists one record per CDR3 protein. The sample has roughly 580,000 distinct CDR3 sequences; about half are singletons. This clonotype was seen only a few times. Trimming removed 0 bases from V and 4 bases from J; junction bases left unmatched: 9. This CDR3 contains 18 residues. Germline CDR1 KGHDR, CDR2 SFDVKD.

Sequenced: peripheral blood or thyroid tissue (not recorded which). The genes are TRBV24-1 and TRBJ2-5; 11 bases map to TRBD1. The clonotype comes from a woman under 30 with Graves' hyperthyroidism. CDR3 loop: CATSDLRPGQGGPETQYF. The CDR3 region has the DNA TGTGCCACCAGTGATTTGAGACCGGGACAGGGGGGTCCAGAGACCCAGTACTTC.